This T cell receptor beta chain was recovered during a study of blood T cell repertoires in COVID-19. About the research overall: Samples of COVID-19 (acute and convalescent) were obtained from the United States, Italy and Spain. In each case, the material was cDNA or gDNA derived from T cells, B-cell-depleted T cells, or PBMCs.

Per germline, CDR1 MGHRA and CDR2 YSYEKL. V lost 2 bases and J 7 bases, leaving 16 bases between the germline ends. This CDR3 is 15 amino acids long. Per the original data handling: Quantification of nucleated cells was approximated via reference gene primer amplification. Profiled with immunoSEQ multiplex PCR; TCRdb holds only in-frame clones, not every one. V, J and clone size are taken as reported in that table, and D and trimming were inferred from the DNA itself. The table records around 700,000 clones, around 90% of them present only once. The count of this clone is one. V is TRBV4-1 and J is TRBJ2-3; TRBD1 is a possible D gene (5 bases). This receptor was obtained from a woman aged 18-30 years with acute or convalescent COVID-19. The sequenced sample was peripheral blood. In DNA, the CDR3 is TGCGCCAGCAGCCAAATCGGCCTACGGACAAATACGCAGTATTTT. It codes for CASSQIGLRTNTQYF.